Each of the 10 T cell receptor beta chains below was sequenced from the same sample in a study of CD8 T cells in Susac syndrome (dated by TCRdb to between 2018 and 2021). Libraries were built with the immunoSEQ multiplex PCR assay. RNA was extracted with the RNeasy kit and roughly 0.45 to 1 ug was reverse transcribed using random hexamers. TCRdb reprocessing: public reads trimmed at Q25 with fastp, clones called with MiXCR, in-frame beta chains kept. Rows with a matching CDR3 protein are joined into one entry that keeps the most common DNA and genes. This sample has around 170,000 distinct CDR3 sequences in its table, and approximately 90% of those were observed once. The top ten constitute approximately 0.075% of the sample. The sequenced sample consisted of CD4+ T cells from PBMCs. These receptors all come from a human donor in good health.

This clonotype was recorded only once. The rearrangement links TRBV20-1 to TRBJ2-1, with TRBD2 matching 13 bases. Germline V CDR1 and CDR2: DFQATT, SNEGSKA (reference sequence). V dropped 3 bases and J dropped 4; count of bases not matched to a gene: 12. CDR3 length: 18 residues. The CDR3 sequence is CSASLLAGGLLRYNEQFF. The DNA for the CDR3 is TGCAGTGCTAGCTTACTAGCGGGAGGGCTTTTGCGTTACAATGAGCAGTTCTTC.

This chain joins TRBV7-9 and TRBJ2-1, with D perhaps TRBD2 (6 bases). V gave up 10 bases and J gave up 0 bases, with 13 bases separating them. Germline V gene data show CDR1 as SEHNR and CDR2 as FQNEAQ (reference sequence). The CDR3 loop spans 14 amino acids. The CDR3 loop is CAILAPSSYNEQFF. CDR3 DNA: TGTGCCATCCTAGCGCCCAGCTCCTACAATGAGCAGTTCTTC. The complete variable domain, with remaining parts taken from reference TRBV7-9 and TRBJ2-1, reads DTGVSQNPRHKITKRGQNVTFRCDPISEHNRLYWYRQTLGQGPEFLTYFQNEAQLEKSRLLSDRFSAERPKGSFSTLEIQRTEQGDSAMYLCAILAPSSYNEQFFGPGTRLTVL.

This chain's CDR3 is CASSHPAGGRETQYF. As DNA, the CDR3 is TGTGCCAGCAGCCACCCGGCGGGGGGGCGGGAGACCCAGTACTTC. The chain links TRBV3-1 to TRBJ2-5, with 9 nucleotides matching TRBD2. This CDR3 region has 15 residues. CDR1 is LGHDT, CDR2 YNNKEL, per germline (reference sequence). V lost 3 bases and J lost 5; bases outside the gene matches: 7.

CDR3 residues: CASRFFRTGGFTGELFF. The CDR3 DNA reads TGTGCCAGCAGATTTTTCCGGACAGGGGGCTTCACCGGGGAGCTGTTTTTT. The V gene is TRBV7-9, the J gene TRBJ2-2; 11 positions match TRBD1. Germline V lookup: CDR1 SEHNR, CDR2 FQNEAQ (reference sequence). Trimming cost V 6 bases and J 4 bases; bases outside gene matches: 10. The CDR3 has 17 residues. Supplemented by reference TRBV7-9 and TRBJ2-2, the full variable domain reads DTGVSQNPRHKITKRGQNVTFRCDPISEHNRLYWYRQTLGQGPEFLTYFQNEAQLEKSRLLSDRFSAERPKGSFSTLEIQRTEQGDSAMYLCASRFFRTGGFTGELFFGEGSRLTVL.

The chain carries TRBV19 and TRBJ2-7, with D unresolved. Trimming shortened V by 3 bases and J by 0 bases, and 6 bases separated the two germline ends. The CDR3 sequence is 13 residues long. Germline V lookup: CDR1 LNHDA, CDR2 SQIVND (reference sequence). The CDR3 is CASSILPSYEQYF. The DNA for the CDR3 is TGTGCCAGTAGTATCCTCCCCTCCTACGAGCAGTACTTC.

The chain carries TRBV24-1 and TRBJ2-7, with no clear D. The CDR3 is made up of 15 amino acids. Germline values: CDR1 KGHDR, CDR2 SFDVKD. V shed 3 bases and J shed 0 bases, with 11 bases lying between them. CDR3 protein: CATSDAGAISYEQYF. The CDR3 bases are TGTGCCACCAGTGATGCTGGCGCAATCTCCTACGAGCAGTACTTC.

V is TRBV6-2 or TRBV6-3 and J is TRBJ2-7; 7 bases match TRBD1. The CDR3 loop spans 15 amino acids. The trim removed 6 bases at V and 0 bases at J, leaving 8 bases unmatched. Germline V lookup: CDR1 MNHEY, CDR2 SVGEGT. The CDR3 DNA reads as TGTGCCAGCAGCACAGGGGTCCTTAGCTCCTACGAGCAGTACTTC. Encoded protein: CASSTGVLSSYEQYF.

This chain uses TRBV29-1 with TRBJ2-7, with D perhaps matching TRBD2 (6 bases). Trimming removed 5 bases from V and 7 bases from J, with 15 bases in between. CDR1 SQVTM and CDR2 ANQGSEA come from the germline V gene. The CDR3 has 12 amino acids. For the CDR3, the DNA is TGCAGCGTTTGGGGGTTTGCGGGAGAGCAGTACTTC. This sequence encodes CSVWGFAGEQYF.

J is TRBJ1-1 and V is TRBV28; no firm D call. In germline, CDR1 is MDHEN, CDR2 SYDVKM. Deletions cut 2 bases from V and 4 bases from J, with 8 bases between. CDR3 length equals 13 residues. CDR3 sequence (DNA): TGTGCCAGCAGTTTACCCTATCCCACTGAAGCTTTCTTT. This encodes CASSLPYPTEAFF.

The V and J genes are TRBV11-2 and TRBJ1-6; D uncertain. Trimming took off 6 bases at V and 8 bases at J, with 14 bases between the two ends. Germline values: CDR1 SGHAT, CDR2 FQNNGV. The CDR3 spans 14 residues. The CDR3 DNA sequence: TGTGCCAGCAGAACCCAGTGGCTTGATTCACCCCTCCACTTT. This codes for CASRTQWLDSPLHF.